The present entry profiles one TCR beta chain with its context. This record belongs to a study of T cell repertoires in cytomegalovirus infection. TCRdb re-called the reads through MiXCR, storing one row per CDR3 protein. The sample has around 530,000 distinct CDR3 sequences; around 27% are singletons. The sequencing input was PBMCs. The TCR comes from a human donor in good health (CMV status not recorded). Some clones in this sample may be carry-over from other donors' samples.

The CDR3 sequence is CASRSRVPDTQYF. CDR3 nucleotides: TGTGCCAGCAGAAGCAGGGTTCCAGATACGCAGTATTTT. This chain connects TRBV6-2 or TRBV6-3 to TRBJ2-3; maybe TRBD1 (5 bases). Trimming pared 6 bases from V and 4 bases from J, leaving 11 bases between. CDR1 is MNHEY and CDR2 is SVGEGT in the germline V gene. The CDR3 has 13 amino acids.